This T cell receptor (beta chain) is from a study of T cell changes during pregnancy in multiple sclerosis. This clone was detected only a few times. V was cut by 4 bases and J by 5 bases, with 15 bases left in between. The CDR3 has 14 amino acids. In germline, CDR1 is SGHRS, CDR2 YFSETQ. The data were produced by immunoSEQ multiplex PCR, yet TCRdb's version contains in-frame clones alone and is incomplete. The data hold under 80,000 clones, with roughly 89% observed a single time. The J gene is TRBJ1-1, the V gene TRBV5-1; weak D call: TRBD1 (5 bases). Sequenced here: peripheral blood, sampled after pregnancy. This clonotype originated in a female donor in good health, enrolled as a control in a pregnancy study. CDR3 in amino acids: CASSTTTVKTEAFF. The CDR3 DNA follows: TGCGCCAGCAGCACTACGACAGTCAAGACTGAAGCTTTCTTT.